The 25 T cell receptor beta chains presented below share a single source sample, sequenced in a study of early T cells in non-severe SARS-CoV-2 infection. TCRdb itself ran the 5' RACE reads through MiXCR, one entry per CDR3 protein. The sample has tens of thousands of distinct CDR3 sequences, just under 5% seen once. Source material: whole blood. All receptors come from an adult who was a healthcare worker with PCR-confirmed SARS-CoV-2 infection or an uninfected control (not recorded which).

The chain links TRBV11-2 to TRBJ1-3; no definite D call. Between the trimmed V and J ends, which lost 3 bases and 15 bases, there was a span of 21 bases. In germline, CDR1 is SGHAT, CDR2 FQNNGV. The CDR3 loop spans 14 amino acids. Written as DNA, the CDR3 is TGTGCCAGCAGCTTTAGCCGGGATGCCAGAACGGGATATTTT. Its protein product is CASSFSRDARTGYF.

Many counts were recorded for this clonotype. The rearrangement joins TRBV18 to TRBJ2-7; D is possibly TRBD2 (5 bases). Germline-derived CDR1 and CDR2 are KGHSH and LQKENI. V gave up 2 bases and J gave up 3 bases, with 14 bases separating them. CDR3 size: 15 residues. CDR3: CASSPGAVGGYEQYF. The CDR3 DNA reads TGTGCCAGCTCACCAGGAGCGGTCGGAGGCTACGAGCAGTACTTC.

In this sample, this clonotype turned up a few times. The chain has TRBV6-5 and TRBJ2-1, with TRBD1 matching over 7 bases. CDR1 is MNHEY and CDR2 is SVGAGI in the germline V gene. The CDR3 length is 14 residues. After removal of 6 bases from V and 9 bases from J, the junction contained 11 bases not matched to a gene. CDR3 amino acids: CASRKGTVGSEQFF. In nucleotides, the CDR3 is TGTGCCAGCAGGAAAGGGACAGTGGGAAGTGAGCAGTTCTTC.

This clonotype occurred many times. The chain employs TRBV29-1 and TRBJ2-1; TRBD2 might be the D (6 bases). Trimming took off 5 bases at V and 8 bases at J, with 19 bases between the two ends. Germline CDR1 reads SQVTM; CDR2 reads ANQGSEA. The CDR3 extends over 14 amino acids. The CDR3 DNA follows: TGCAGCGTTTCCCGTAGCGGCTTCAGGGATGAGCAGTTCTTC. Encoded protein: CSVSRSGFRDEQFF.

This clonotype was seen only a few times. The V and J genes are TRBV30 and TRBJ1-4; the D gene is possibly TRBD1 (6 bases). This CDR3 is 15 amino acids long. V shed 0 bases and J shed 7 bases, with 15 bases lying between them. The V gene's germline CDR1 is GTSNPN and CDR2 SVGIG (reference sequence). The CDR3 region is CAWSVNGGSGEKLFF. The CDR3 bases are TGTGCCTGGAGTGTAAATGGGGGCTCTGGTGAAAAACTGTTTTTT.

This clonotype was counted many times. V is TRBV3-1 and J is TRBJ1-2; weak D call: TRBD1 (6 bases). V lost 3 bases and J 8 bases, leaving 16 bases between the germline ends. From germline, CDR1 is LGHDT and CDR2 YNNKEL (reference sequence). CDR3 length: 14 residues. CDR3 nucleotides: TGTGCCAGCAGCCAGCCCGCAGGCAGGGGAGGCTACACCTTC. It specifies CASSQPAGRGGYTF.

This clonotype was seen ten or more times. The chain employs TRBV12-3 or TRBV12-4 and TRBJ2-7; 15 bases fit TRBD2. V trimming: 5 bases; J trimming: 5 bases; junction bases outside the gene matches: 7. The CDR3 is made up of 16 amino acids. As DNA, the CDR3 is TGTGCCAGCAGTATCCGGACTAGCGGGAGGGGGAACGAGCAGTACTTC. It encodes CASSIRTSGRGNEQYF.

This clonotype came up a few times. J is TRBJ1-5 and V is TRBV2; D is undetermined. Trimming cost V 3 bases and J 7 bases, with 19 bases left between them. This CDR3 has 16 residues. Germline CDR1 and CDR2: SNHLY and FYNNEI. CDR3 DNA sequence: TGTGCCAGCAGTGACGGAAGGAATGTCGGTAAACAGCCCCAGCATTTT. Protein sequence: CASSDGRNVGKQPQHF.

V usage is TRBV4-3 and J usage is TRBJ1-6; no firm D call. Deletions cut 0 bases from V and 0 bases from J, with 9 bases between. CDR1 LGHNA and CDR2 YSLEER come from the germline V gene. The CDR3 is 17 amino acids. CDR3 DNA: TGCGCCAGCAGCCAAGATTTGAGGAGCTCCTATAATTCACCCCTCCACTTT. Translation: CASSQDLRSSYNSPLHF.

This clonotype was found many times. This chain connects TRBV6-2 or TRBV6-3 to TRBJ2-1; 12 nucleotides agree with TRBD2. V lost 6 bases to trimming and J lost 2 bases; unmatched junction nucleotides: 2. CDR1 MNHEY and CDR2 SVGEGT come from the germline V gene. The CDR3 runs 15 residues. The CDR3 here is CASSRLAGAYNEQFF. CDR3 in DNA: TGTGCCAGCAGCCGACTAGCGGGAGCCTACAATGAGCAGTTCTTC.

This clonotype was counted once. The CDR3 ends on some other residue instead of the conserved phenylalanine or tryptophan, so this is likely a read error. The V call is TRBV10-2, the J call TRBJ2-7; D not resolved. Trimming pared 3 bases from V and 3 bases from J, leaving 15 bases between. This CDR3 has 15 residues. Germline V CDR1 and CDR2: WSHSY, SAAADI. The CDR3 region has the DNA TGCGCCAGCAGTGAACGGGCGTCGGGTATCTACGAGCAGTACATC. It encodes CASSERASGIYEQYI.

The sample holds many counts of this clonotype. This sequence joins TRBV11-2 and TRBJ1-6, with D tentatively TRBD1 (6 bases). Germline CDR1 and CDR2: SGHAT and FQNNGV. V gave up 1 base and J gave up 6 bases, with 13 bases separating them. The CDR3 length is 16 residues. The chain's CDR3 is CASSLALLDSNSPLHF. In DNA, the CDR3 is TGTGCCAGCAGCTTAGCCTTATTGGACAGTAATTCACCCCTCCACTTT.

Only one count was recorded for this clonotype. This is likely a read error, given that the CDR3 carries no conserved phenylalanine or tryptophan at its end. The chain is built from TRBV5-1 and TRBJ1-2; 8 bases map to TRBD1. This CDR3 contains 15 residues. V trimming: 0 bases; J trimming: 6 bases; junction bases outside the gene matches: 7. In germline, CDR1 is SGHRS, CDR2 YFSETQ. As DNA, the CDR3 is TGCGCCAGCAGCTTGGTTGGCAGGGGGCCGGATGGCTACACCATC. This encodes CASSLVGRGPDGYTI.

This clonotype was detected ten times or more. This chain links TRBV5-1 with TRBJ2-3, with D hard to call. V was trimmed by 2 bases and J by 1 base, leaving 8 bases between them. Germline loops: CDR1 SGHRS, CDR2 YFSETQ. The CDR3 has 14 amino acids. The CDR3: CASSLIAGTDTQYF. In DNA form, the CDR3 reads TGCGCCAGCAGCTTAATAGCAGGCACAGATACGCAGTATTTT.

The CDR3 protein is CASSLHTGELFF. The CDR3 nucleotides read TGTGCCAGCAGCCTTCACACCGGGGAGCTGTTTTTT. The V and J genes are TRBV7-6 and TRBJ2-2; D is unresolved. V lost 5 bases, J lost 3 bases, and 4 bases lay in between. Germline V CDR1 and CDR2: SGHVS, FNYEAQ. The CDR3 runs to 12 residues.

This clonotype was picked up many times. The chain is built from TRBV6-6 and TRBJ2-1, with D perhaps being TRBD1 or TRBD2 (5 bases each). Trimming left V 5 bases short and J 11 bases short, with 10 bases between. Germline loops: CDR1 MNHNY, CDR2 SVGAGI (reference sequence). The CDR3 length is 11 residues. In nucleotides, the CDR3 is TGTGCCAGCAGTACCGGGACCCAGCAGTTCTTC. Protein: CASSTGTQQFF.

In this sample, this clonotype turned up many times. The rearrangement links TRBV30 to TRBJ2-3; TRBD2 aligns across 7 bases. J lost 3 bases, V lost 3 bases, and 3 bases had no gene match. This CDR3 region has 13 residues. Germline CDR1 reads GTSNPN; CDR2 reads SVGIG (reference sequence). DNA of the CDR3: TGTGCCTGGAGCCCCGGGGGGACAGATACGCAGTATTTT. It encodes CAWSPGGTDTQYF.

Comment on this clonotype: A much larger clone differs from this one at a single base, so this may be a read error. This chain uses TRBV3-1 with TRBJ2-2, with 7 bases aligning to TRBD2. The CDR3 runs 18 residues. Looked up from germline, CDR1 is LGHDT and CDR2 is YNNKEL (reference sequence). The CDR3 protein is CVSSQVRLAGMNTGELFF. CDR3 coding DNA: TGTGTCAGCAGCCAAGTGCGATTAGCGGGTATGAACACCGGGGAGCTGTTTTTT.

There are a few counts of this clonotype. The J gene is TRBJ2-1, the V gene TRBV5-1, with D possibly matching TRBD2 (7 bases). Trimming cost V 3 bases and J 3 bases, with 16 bases left between them. This CDR3 spans 16 amino acids. Per germline, CDR1 SGHRS and CDR2 YFSETQ. The CDR3 DNA follows: TGCGCCAGCAGCTCCCCCCCCGGGGGGCACTACAATGAGCAGTTCTTC. Translated, it gives CASSSPPGGHYNEQFF. The full variable domain, completed using reference TRBV5-1 and TRBJ2-1, is KAGVTQTPRYLIKTRGQQVTLSCSPISGHRSVSWYQQTPGQGLQFLFEYFSETQRNKGNFPGRFSGRQFSNSRSEMNVSTLELGDSALYLCASSSPPGGHYNEQFFGPGTRLTVL.

This clonotype was recorded at least ten times. This chain joins TRBV10-2 and TRBJ2-3, with 14 positions matching TRBD2. The germline CDR1 and CDR2 sequences are WSHSY and SAAADI. This CDR3 region has 18 residues. Trimming at V came to 7 bases and at J to 4 bases, leaving 13 bases not matched to a gene. The CDR3 DNA is TGCGCCAGCAAAGGGACTAGCGGGAGCCGAAACCCCGCAGATACGCAGTATTTT. It is translated as CASKGTSGSRNPADTQYF.

V gene TRBV25-1 combines with J gene TRBJ2-1; a weak D match, TRBD1 (8 bases). Germline CDR1 MGHDK, CDR2 SYGVNS. V lost 8 bases and J 0 bases, leaving 32 bases between the germline ends. The CDR3 loop spans 21 amino acids. The CDR3 nucleotides are TGTGCCAGCGAGAGATTACAGGGGGGGATGCCCGAGGGTAGCTCCTACAATGAGCAGTTCTTC. This translates into CASERLQGGMPEGSSYNEQFF.

This clonotype came up many times. The chain uses TRBV20-1 and TRBJ2-7; D tentatively fits TRBD1 or TRBD2 (6 bases each). CDR1 and CDR2 (germline): DFQATT, SNEGSKA (reference sequence). Trimming left V 5 bases short and J 5 bases short, with 16 bases between. The CDR3 runs to 13 residues. CDR3 sequence (DNA): TGCAGTGCTGGAAGTAAGGGGGGCAACGAGCAGTACTTC. Translation: CSAGSKGGNEQYF.

This clonotype was counted many times. The chain combines TRBV12-3 or TRBV12-4 with TRBJ2-1, with 14 nucleotides matching TRBD2. Trimming cost V 6 bases and J 0 bases; bases outside gene matches: 7. The CDR3 is 18 amino acids. Here the CDR3 reads CASRPGLAGESSYNEQFF. The CDR3 DNA follows: TGTGCCAGCAGGCCGGGACTAGCGGGGGAGAGCTCCTACAATGAGCAGTTCTTC.

This clonotype was seen ten or more times. This chain connects TRBV4-3 to TRBJ2-7; weak D call: TRBD2 (6 bases). The CDR3 spans 15 residues. CDR1 and CDR2 from the germline V gene are LGHNA and YSLEER. Trimming cost V 1 base and J 1 base, with 11 bases left between them. CDR3 in DNA: TGCGCCAGCAGCCAAGTTTACGGGAGTTCCTACGAGCAGTACTTC. Protein: CASSQVYGSSYEQYF.

This clonotype was counted at least ten times. V and J are TRBV7-6 and TRBJ1-1; no definite D call. This CDR3 is 14 amino acids long. The V gene's germline CDR1 is SGHVS and CDR2 FNYEAQ. V lost 0 bases to trimming and J lost 1 base, with 6 bases between them. CDR3 bases: TGTGCCAGCAGCTTAGCAGCTAAGAACACTGAAGCTTTCTTT. Amino acid sequence: CASSLAAKNTEAFF.